This T cell receptor beta chain was retrieved from a study of blood T cell repertoires in COVID-19. Study-wide context: The origin of the acute and convalescent COVID-19 samples was the United States, Italy and Spain. Sample material is recorded as cDNA or gDNA derived from T cells, B-cell-depleted T cells, or PBMCs.

As originally analysed: Counts of nucleated cells, estimated from reference gene primer amplification, were obtained. Using immunoSEQ multiplex PCR, the repertoire was profiled, and TCRdb retains in-frame clones only, with some absent. From that table come the V and J calls and clone size; the DNA was used to work out D and trimming. The sample carries about 220,000 clones, roughly 84% recorded once. Trimming stripped 5 bases from V and 5 bases from J, with 18 bases between. The CDR3 runs 15 residues. CDR1 SGHNT and CDR2 YENEEA come from the germline V gene. Sequencing was done on a sample of peripheral blood. The sequence was obtained from a woman older than 75 with acute or convalescent COVID-19. The V and J genes are TRBV11-3 and TRBJ2-5; possible D gene TRBD2, 5 bases. The CDR3 is CASSPDYPPVETQYF. CDR3 coding DNA: TGTGCCAGCAGCCCCGACTACCCGCCCGTCGAGACCCAGTACTTC.